This TCR beta chain was identified in a study of cytomegalovirus exposure and HLA in healthy donors. The CDR3 has 16 amino acids. V lost 0 bases and J lost 2, with 15 bases in between. Germline lookup yields CDR1 SGHNT and CDR2 YYREEE (reference sequence). A multiplex PCR was run with 60 Vbeta primers and 13 Jbeta primers. The assay was immunoSEQ multiplex PCR, and TCRdb's table has in-frame clones only and misses some. The table lists around 280,000 clones, about 90% of them singletons. The rearrangement uses TRBV5-4 and TRBJ2-7; possibly TRBD2 for D (6 bases). The sequenced sample consisted of PBMCs. The TCR comes from a woman aged 18-30 years in good health and CMV-seronegative. The DNA for the CDR3 is TGTGCCAGCAGCTTGGACGGGGGAGGAAAGGCCTACGAGCAGTACTTC. This translates into CASSLDGGGKAYEQYF.